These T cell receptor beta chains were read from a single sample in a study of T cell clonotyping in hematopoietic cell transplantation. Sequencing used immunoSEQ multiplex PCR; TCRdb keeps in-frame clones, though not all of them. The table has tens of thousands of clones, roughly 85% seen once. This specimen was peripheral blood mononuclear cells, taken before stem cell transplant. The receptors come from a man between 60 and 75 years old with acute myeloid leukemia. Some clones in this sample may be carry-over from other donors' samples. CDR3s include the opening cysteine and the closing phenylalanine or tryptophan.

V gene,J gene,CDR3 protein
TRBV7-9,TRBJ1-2,CASSLAQLNGGYTF
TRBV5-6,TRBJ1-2,CASSRPGIFNYGYTF
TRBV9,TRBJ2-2,CASSVIPWTGELFF
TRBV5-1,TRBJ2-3,CASSWARDGDTDTQYF
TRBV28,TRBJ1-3,CAVRGSGNTIYF
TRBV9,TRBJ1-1,CASSVDGLRNTEAFF
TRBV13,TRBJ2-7,CASSSGTRVHEQYF
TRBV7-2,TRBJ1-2,CASSMTVGVNGYTF
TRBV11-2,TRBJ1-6,CASSPRQGDSPLHF
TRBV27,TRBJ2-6,CASSFVEGVREGANVLTF
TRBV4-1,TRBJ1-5,CASRDSKGGNQPQHF
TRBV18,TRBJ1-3,CASSEGTDPFGNTIYF
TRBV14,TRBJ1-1,CASSQVFEGEAFF
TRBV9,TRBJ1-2,CASSSRGQNYGYTF
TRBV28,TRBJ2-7,CASSIPGRLGEQYF
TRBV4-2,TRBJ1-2,CASSQDGQGWGYTF
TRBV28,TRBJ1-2,CASSSSLIVDGYTF
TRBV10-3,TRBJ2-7,CAISDTALQGSSYEQYF
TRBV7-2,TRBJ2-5,CASSTRQGQETQYF
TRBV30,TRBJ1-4,CAWSVREKLFF
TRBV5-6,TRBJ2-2,CASSFFQGQGNTGELFF